Below, 15 T cell receptor beta chains from the same sample are listed, as sequenced in a study of T cell responses to AZD1222 COVID-19 vaccine. Sequenced by immunoSEQ multiplex PCR; TCRdb stores in-frame clones only, minus some. The repertoire has 90,000 to 150,000 clones, around 89% of them found once; the top ten carry about 7.4%. Sample: peripheral blood, taken 28 days after the second AZD1222 dose. The receptors were sampled from an adult who received the AZD1222 COVID-19 vaccine.

The genes are TRBV6-5 and TRBJ2-7, with 9 nucleotides matching TRBD1. Unmatched junction bases numbered 5, after V lost 6 bases and J lost 2 bases. The CDR3 has 14 amino acids. Germline V lookup: CDR1 MNHEY, CDR2 SVGAGI. This CDR3 is CASRTDRGAYEQYF. The CDR3 nucleotides read TGTGCCAGCAGGACGGACAGGGGAGCCTACGAGCAGTACTTC.

V is TRBV28 and J is TRBJ1-1, with 10 bases identical to TRBD1. The CDR3 is made up of 15 amino acids. V shed 6 bases, J shed 8 bases, and the junction held 12 bases outside the gene matches. Germline values: CDR1 MDHEN, CDR2 SYDVKM. In nucleotides, the CDR3 is TGTGCCAGCAGCCCTCGACCGGGACAGGGGATAGAAGCTTTCTTT. This translates into CASSPRPGQGIEAFF. Together with reference TRBV28 and TRBJ1-1, the CDR3 gives the full variable domain: DVKVTQSSRYLVKRTGEKVFLECVQDMDHENMFWYRQDPGLGLRLIYFSYDVKMKEKGDIPEGYSVSREKKERFSLILESASTNQTSMYLCASSPRPGQGIEAFFGQGTRLTVV.

This chain uses TRBV9 with TRBJ2-2, with a weak D call TRBD2 (7 bases). The CDR3 loop spans 18 amino acids. The ends were cut back, 3 bases at V and 4 bases at J, with 22 bases in the middle. Germline V gives CDR1 SGDLS, CDR2 YYNGEE. This CDR3 is CASSERRGGPLGTGELFF. CDR3 nucleotide sequence: TGTGCCAGCAGCGAGCGGAGGGGGGGGCCTTTAGGCACCGGGGAGCTGTTTTTT.

The chain is built from TRBV19 and TRBJ2-2, with a possible D match to TRBD1 (5 bases). Trimming took 3 bases from V and 0 from J, leaving 14 bases between them. The CDR3 loop spans 17 amino acids. CDR1 and CDR2 (germline): LNHDA, SQIVND (reference sequence). CDR3 in amino acids: CASSMRKGLTNTGELFF. In DNA form, the CDR3 reads TGTGCCAGTAGTATGAGAAAGGGGCTAACGAACACCGGGGAGCTGTTTTTT.

This rearrangement joins TRBV12-3 or TRBV12-4 to TRBJ1-6, with TRBD1 matching over 10 bases. This CDR3 region has 13 residues. J gave up 9 bases and V 6 bases, and 2 bases lay outside the gene matches. This chain's CDR3 is CASSRDRGSPLHF. The CDR3 DNA follows: TGTGCCAGCAGCCGGGACAGGGGTTCACCCCTCCACTTT.

The V call is TRBV10-2, the J call TRBJ2-4, with D perhaps matching TRBD2 (5 bases). The length of the CDR3 is 15 residues. The V end lost 2 bases, the J end lost 2 bases, and 10 bases lay between the germline ends. The germline gives CDR1 WSHSY, CDR2 SAAADI. The CDR3 DNA reads TGCGCCAGCAGTGAGCCGTGGAGGACCAAAAACATTCAGTACTTC. Its translation: CASSEPWRTKNIQYF.

J is TRBJ1-5 and V is TRBV28, with D maybe TRBD1 (6 bases). The V gene lost 5 bases and the J gene lost 0 bases, with 8 bases spanning the gap. The germline V gene encodes CDR1 MDHEN and CDR2 SYDVKM. The length of the CDR3 is 14 residues. CDR3 protein: CASSPGVSNQPQHF. The CDR3 bases are TGTGCCAGCAGTCCAGGGGTTAGCAATCAGCCCCAGCATTTT.

The CDR3 spells CASSRGQGEQYF. The CDR3 DNA reads as TGCGCCAGCAGTAGGGGACAGGGCGAGCAGTACTTC. The chain links TRBV10-2 to TRBJ2-7, with 9 positions matching TRBD1. The CDR3 sequence is 12 residues long. V trimming: 5 bases; J trimming: 6 bases; junction bases outside the gene matches: 2. Germline lookup yields CDR1 WSHSY and CDR2 SAAADI.

This rearrangement joins TRBV5-1 to TRBJ1-1; D ambiguous. With 0 bases removed from V and 0 bases from J, the gap between germline ends came to 6 bases. Germline lookup yields CDR1 SGHRS and CDR2 YFSETQ. This CDR3 comprises 14 residues. The CDR3 reads CASSLDPVNTEAFF. CDR3 sequence (DNA): TGCGCCAGCAGCTTGGACCCTGTGAACACTGAAGCTTTCTTT.

The V gene is TRBV28, the J gene TRBJ1-1; D unclear. This CDR3 is built from 15 residues. Germline V CDR1 and CDR2: MDHEN, SYDVKM. V lost 3 bases and J lost 0, with 11 bases in between. The CDR3 DNA reads as TGTGCCAGCAGTTTGGACTCGATGCTGAACACTGAAGCTTTCTTT. This sequence encodes CASSLDSMLNTEAFF.

The J gene is TRBJ1-2, the V gene TRBV7-8; 8 nucleotides match TRBD1. V lost 1 base, J lost 5 bases, and 9 bases stayed unmatched. Germline V CDR1 and CDR2: SGHVS, FQNEAQ. The CDR3 consists of 16 residues. The CDR3 DNA follows: TGTGCCAGCAGCTTAGACCCAGGGGGCGATTTTTATGGCTACACCTTC. It specifies CASSLDPGGDFYGYTF.

The chain recombines TRBV7-8 with TRBJ1-4; 7 nucleotides match TRBD1. The CDR3 runs 16 residues. CDR1 SGHVS and CDR2 FQNEAQ come from the germline V gene. The V and J ends lost 5 bases and 2 bases, in that order; junction bases with no gene match: 8. CDR3 sequence (DNA): TGTGCCAGCAGCCGCTTAACAGGGGCGACTAATGAAAAACTGTTTTTT. This codes for CASSRLTGATNEKLFF.

This clone was detected once. Other DNA sequences within the sample encode an identical CDR3. This chain links TRBV7-2 with TRBJ2-5; D gene unclear. The CDR3 is 11 residues long. Germline CDR1 is SGHTA and CDR2 is FQGNSA. V lost 5 bases and J lost 5, with 6 bases in between. CDR3 sequence (DNA): TGTGCCAGCAGCCTAGTGGAGACCCAGTACTTC. This sequence encodes CASSLVETQYF.

The V and J genes are TRBV7-9 and TRBJ2-6, with D perhaps assigned TRBD1 or TRBD2 (5 bases each). CDR3 length: 16 amino acids. CDR1 and CDR2 (germline): SEHNR, FQNEAQ (reference sequence). V lost 1 base and J lost 4, with 11 bases in between. CDR3 sequence reads: CASSLDPGRGANVLTF. CDR3 in DNA: TGTGCCAGCAGCTTAGACCCAGGGAGAGGGGCCAACGTCCTGACTTTC.

J is TRBJ2-5 and V is TRBV7-2; 10 nucleotides line up with TRBD1. The V and J ends lost 5 bases and 4 bases, in that order; junction bases with no gene match: 7. The CDR3 runs to 15 residues. Germline V gene sequence: CDR1 SGHTA, CDR2 FQGNSA. In DNA form, the CDR3 reads TGTGCCAGCAGCCCTCCATGGACAGGGGGAGAGACCCAGTACTTC. Protein sequence: CASSPPWTGGETQYF.